The source of this T cell receptor beta chain is a study of human T cells and chemical hapten exposure. The time point here: pre-sensitization, week 0. Regarding treatment: therapeutic diphenylcyclopropenone sensitization with weekly scalp DPC. This clonotype was observed many times. Its antigen is undetermined. Via MiXCR, TCRdb re-called the RACE reads, giving one row per CDR3 protein. The sample comprises about 40,000 distinct CDR3 sequences, roughly a tenth of which are singletons, and roughly 6% rests with the top ten. Study observations and caveats: Controls formed significantly fewer large CDR3 similarity clusters than expanded TCRs did.

This receptor was obtained from a man aged 30 to 39 with alopecia areata. Some clones in this sample may be carry-over from other donors' samples. Sequenced material: whole blood, taken in connection with sensitization to the hapten diphenylcyclopropenone (DPC).

CDR3 sequence (DNA): TGTGCCAGCAGCGTATTGGGCTCTAAAGCAGATACGCAGTATTTT. It is translated as CASSVLGSKADTQYF. The gene calls are TRBV9 and TRBJ2-3; D gene uncertain. Deletions cut 1 base from V and 4 bases from J, with 13 bases between. This CDR3 is built from 15 residues. Germline V gene lookup returns CDR1 SGDLS and CDR2 YYNGEE.